This T cell receptor beta chain was sequenced during a study of patients and donors after allogeneic stem cell transplantation. TCRdb redid the calling of the RT-PCR reads with MiXCR, one entry per CDR3 protein. Of approximately 410,000 distinct CDR3 sequences listed, more than 15% are singletons. In its sample, this clonotype was seen a few times. Germline CDR1 SGDLS, CDR2 YYNGEE. Trimming took off 4 bases at V and 0 bases at J, with 7 bases between the two ends. The length of the CDR3 is 14 residues. The chain employs TRBV9 and TRBJ2-2; D is ambiguous. Specimen: blood, either unsorted or a sorted T cell fraction (not recorded which). This TCR was recovered from a human donor who was either an allogeneic HSCT recipient or a stem cell or donor lymphocyte infusion donor (not recorded which). It is not recorded whose cells these are; they may come from a transplant donor. Written as DNA, the CDR3 is TGTGCCAGCAGCAAAGATTCGAACACCGGGGAGCTGTTTTTT. Amino acids: CASSKDSNTGELFF. Full variable domain (missing parts from reference TRBV9 and TRBJ2-2): DSGVTQTPKHLITATGQRVTLRCSPRSGDLSVYWYQQSLDQGLQFLIQYYNGEERAKGNILERFSAQQFPDLHSELNLSSLELGDSALYFCASSKDSNTGELFFGEGSRLTVL.